The rows below give T cell receptor beta chains drawn from one sample of a study of response to subunit inactivated influenza vaccine. TCRdb itself ran the RT-PCR reads through MiXCR, one entry per CDR3 protein. Among more than 150,000 distinct CDR3 sequences listed, around a tenth were seen once. The specimen comprised non-naive T cells sorted from PBMCs, sampled on the day of vaccination. The source is a man over 45 who received an inactivated influenza vaccine. The CDR3 runs from the conserved cysteine through the conserved F or W. The D gene is left open where the match is weak. Expanded clones get a size class; other rows say once, few or many, or leave the size out.

cdr3_aa: CASSLEGATSNEQFF; cdr3_nt: TGTGCCAGCAGCTTAGAGGGGGCCACCTCCAATGAGCAGTTCTTC; v_call: TRBV7-6; d_call: TRBD1; clone_size: -; j_call: TRBJ2-1
cdr3_aa: CASGSTVNTEAFF; cdr3_nt: TGTGCCAGCGGATCGACAGTTAACACTGAAGCTTTCTTT; v_call: TRBV12-3/TRBV12-4; d_call: -; clone_size: many; j_call: TRBJ1-1
cdr3_aa: CASSSGQGASEAFF; cdr3_nt: TGCGCCAGCAGCTCAGGACAGGGGGCTTCTGAAGCTTTCTTT; v_call: TRBV5-1; d_call: TRBD1; clone_size: few; j_call: TRBJ1-1
cdr3_aa: CASSSGPLDTQYF; cdr3_nt: TGTGCCAGCAGCTCAGGACCTTTAGATACGCAGTATTTT; v_call: TRBV7-2; d_call: -; clone_size: many; j_call: TRBJ2-3
cdr3_aa: CAISDARLAGANEQFF; cdr3_nt: TGTGCCATCAGTGATGCGCGACTAGCGGGGGCCAATGAGCAGTTCTTC; v_call: TRBV10-3; d_call: TRBD2; clone_size: many; j_call: TRBJ2-1
cdr3_aa: CASSQGPTGYTF; cdr3_nt: TGTGCCAGCAGCCAAGGGCCGACCGGCTACACCTTC; v_call: TRBV14; d_call: -; clone_size: many; j_call: TRBJ1-2
cdr3_aa: CASSLRPDQETQYF; cdr3_nt: TGTGCCAGCAGCTTACGGCCAGACCAAGAGACCCAGTACTTC; v_call: TRBV7-8; d_call: -; clone_size: -; j_call: TRBJ2-5
cdr3_aa: CSVEDPPTEAFF; cdr3_nt: TGCAGCGTTGAAGATCCCCCCACTGAAGCTTTCTTT; v_call: TRBV29-1; d_call: -; clone_size: many; j_call: TRBJ1-1
cdr3_aa: CSVEDHQTSGSSYEQYF; cdr3_nt: TGCAGCGTTGAAGATCACCAGACTAGCGGGAGCTCCTACGAGCAGTACTTC; v_call: TRBV29-1; d_call: TRBD2; clone_size: many; j_call: TRBJ2-7
cdr3_aa: CASSLDPGRVGSIHF; cdr3_nt: TGTGCCAGCAGCTTGGATCCCGGTCGTGTCGGATCGATCCACTTC; v_call: TRBV7-2; d_call: -; clone_size: few; j_call: TRBJ2-7
cdr3_aa: CASSLSWLGIQETQYF; cdr3_nt: TGTGCCAGCAGTTTGTCGTGGTTGGGCATTCAAGAGACCCAGTACTTC; v_call: TRBV28; d_call: -; clone_size: many; j_call: TRBJ2-5
cdr3_aa: CSAPGWPGVVTDTQYF; cdr3_nt: TGCAGCGCTCCCGGCTGGCCAGGGGTGGTAACAGATACGCAGTATTTT; v_call: TRBV29-1; d_call: -; clone_size: -; j_call: TRBJ2-3
cdr3_aa: CSASSIGQGGLEQYF; cdr3_nt: TGCAGTGCCAGTTCCATCGGACAGGGTGGACTCGAGCAGTACTTC; v_call: TRBV20-1; d_call: TRBD1; clone_size: -; j_call: TRBJ2-7
cdr3_aa: CASSRDREVTGELFF; cdr3_nt: TGTGCCAGCAGCCGTGACAGGGAGGTTACCGGGGAGCTGTTTTTT; v_call: TRBV5-4; d_call: -; clone_size: few; j_call: TRBJ2-2
cdr3_aa: CASSYNPGLAGVMGEQYF; cdr3_nt: TGTGCCAGCAGCTACAACCCGGGACTAGCGGGAGTAATGGGGGAGCAGTACTTC; v_call: TRBV11-2; d_call: TRBD2; clone_size: few; j_call: TRBJ2-7
cdr3_aa: CATSGAAESTDTQYF; cdr3_nt: TGTGCCACCAGTGGCGCGGCCGAAAGCACAGATACGCAGTATTTT; v_call: TRBV24-1; d_call: -; clone_size: few; j_call: TRBJ2-3
cdr3_aa: CASSPGTSGGTYTDTQYF; cdr3_nt: TGTGCCAGCAGCCCGGGGACTAGCGGGGGAACCTACACAGATACGCAGTATTTT; v_call: TRBV4-2; d_call: TRBD2; clone_size: few; j_call: TRBJ2-3
cdr3_aa: CASSLKGSATGELFF; cdr3_nt: TGCGCCAGCAGCTTGAAGGGGTCGGCCACCGGGGAGCTGTTTTTT; v_call: TRBV5-1; d_call: -; clone_size: many; j_call: TRBJ2-2
cdr3_aa: CASSPRQAPYEQYF; cdr3_nt: TGTGCCAGCAGCCCCCGACAGGCCCCCTACGAGCAGTACTTC; v_call: TRBV7-2; d_call: -; clone_size: few; j_call: TRBJ2-7
cdr3_aa: CSVEDGRGGGELFF; cdr3_nt: TGCAGCGTTGAAGATGGCAGGGGCGGCGGGGAGCTGTTTTTT; v_call: TRBV29-1; d_call: -; clone_size: many; j_call: TRBJ2-2
cdr3_aa: CSDPTGSYEQYF; cdr3_nt: TGCAGTGACCCGACAGGCTCCTACGAGCAGTACTTC; v_call: TRBV20-1; d_call: -; clone_size: -; j_call: TRBJ2-7
cdr3_aa: CASSQGSTGELFF; cdr3_nt: TGTGCCAGCAGCCAGGGGTCCACCGGGGAGCTGTTTTTT; v_call: TRBV7-3; d_call: -; clone_size: many; j_call: TRBJ2-2
cdr3_aa: CASSITYIGLADQETQYF; cdr3_nt: TGTGCCAGTAGTATCACATATATAGGACTAGCGGATCAAGAGACCCAGTACTTC; v_call: TRBV19; d_call: TRBD2; clone_size: few; j_call: TRBJ2-5
cdr3_aa: CATSERRQTDTQYF; cdr3_nt: TGTGCCACCAGTGAAAGGCGACAGACAGATACGCAGTATTTT; v_call: TRBV24-1; d_call: -; clone_size: few; j_call: TRBJ2-3
cdr3_aa: CASSVGPQGAEQYF; cdr3_nt: TGTGCCAGCAGCGTCGGCCCACAGGGGGCCGAGCAGTACTTC; v_call: TRBV7-9; d_call: TRBD1; clone_size: many; j_call: TRBJ2-7
cdr3_aa: CASSHGGRGSSYNEQFF; cdr3_nt: TGTGCCAGCAGTCACGGCGGGAGGGGAAGCTCCTACAATGAGCAGTTCTTC; v_call: TRBV12-3/TRBV12-4; d_call: TRBD2; clone_size: many; j_call: TRBJ2-1
cdr3_aa: CASSLTGGSGELFF; cdr3_nt: TGTGCCAGCAGTTTGACAGGGGGCAGCGGGGAGCTGTTTTTT; v_call: TRBV12-3/TRBV12-4; d_call: TRBD1; clone_size: -; j_call: TRBJ2-2
cdr3_aa: CSARGGLAGRTDTQYF; cdr3_nt: TGCAGTGCTAGAGGGGGACTAGCGGGGCGCACAGATACGCAGTATTTT; v_call: TRBV20-1; d_call: TRBD2; clone_size: -; j_call: TRBJ2-3
cdr3_aa: CASNTQRGPNEQFF; cdr3_nt: TGTGCCAGCAACACCCAAAGAGGTCCCAATGAGCAGTTCTTC; v_call: TRBV7-2; d_call: -; clone_size: few; j_call: TRBJ2-1
cdr3_aa: CSAGRGTPGNTIYF; cdr3_nt: TGCAGTGCCGGGAGGGGGACCCCTGGAAACACCATATATTTT; v_call: TRBV20-1; d_call: -; clone_size: -; j_call: TRBJ1-3
cdr3_aa: CASSLRQGGNSPLHF; cdr3_nt: TGTGCCAGCAGCTTAAGGCAGGGGGGTAATTCACCCCTCCACTTT; v_call: TRBV7-2; d_call: TRBD1; clone_size: many; j_call: TRBJ1-6
cdr3_aa: CSASTPQNSGNTIYF; cdr3_nt: TGCAGTGCTAGTACTCCCCAGAATTCTGGAAACACCATATATTTT; v_call: TRBV20-1; d_call: -; clone_size: -; j_call: TRBJ1-3
cdr3_aa: CSAREQDRGGREQYF; cdr3_nt: TGCAGTGCTAGAGAACAGGACAGGGGGGGTCGGGAGCAGTACTTC; v_call: TRBV20-1; d_call: TRBD1; clone_size: -; j_call: TRBJ2-7
cdr3_aa: CATESMASGEAFF; cdr3_nt: TGTGCCACCGAGTCTATGGCTTCGGGTGAAGCTTTCTTT; v_call: TRBV7-9; d_call: -; clone_size: few; j_call: TRBJ1-1
cdr3_aa: CASSEGWTAAYEQYF; cdr3_nt: TGTGCCAGCAGCGAGGGGTGGACGGCAGCCTACGAGCAGTACTTC; v_call: TRBV9; d_call: -; clone_size: many; j_call: TRBJ2-7
cdr3_aa: CASSLALGPIYEQYF; cdr3_nt: TGCGCCAGCAGCTTGGCCCTAGGACCGATTTACGAGCAGTACTTC; v_call: TRBV5-1; d_call: -; clone_size: once; j_call: TRBJ2-7
cdr3_aa: CASSTRTGHVNYGYTF; cdr3_nt: TGTGCCAGTAGTACGAGGACAGGTCATGTCAACTATGGCTACACCTTC; v_call: TRBV19; d_call: TRBD1; clone_size: few; j_call: TRBJ1-2
cdr3_aa: CAATGGGNEQFF; cdr3_nt: TGTGCCGCGACCGGAGGGGGCAATGAGCAGTTCTTC; v_call: TRBV10-3; d_call: -; clone_size: few; j_call: TRBJ2-1
cdr3_aa: CATSDLVGGISGIRNEQFF; cdr3_nt: TGTGCCACCAGTGATTTGGTTGGAGGGATTAGCGGGATACGGAATGAGCAGTTCTTC; v_call: TRBV24-1; d_call: TRBD2; clone_size: -; j_call: TRBJ2-1
cdr3_aa: CASSGKAGTPGRNEQFF; cdr3_nt: TGTGCCAGCAGTGGGAAGGCCGGGACACCAGGGAGGAATGAGCAGTTCTTC; v_call: TRBV28; d_call: -; clone_size: many; j_call: TRBJ2-1
cdr3_aa: CASSGLAGGRWETQYF; cdr3_nt: TGTGCCAGCAGTGGACTAGCGGGGGGTAGGTGGGAGACCCAGTACTTC; v_call: TRBV21-1; d_call: -; clone_size: few; j_call: TRBJ2-5
cdr3_aa: CASSQALAEYTGELFF; cdr3_nt: TGCGCCAGCAGCCAAGCCCTAGCAGAGTACACCGGGGAGCTGTTTTTT; v_call: TRBV4-3; d_call: -; clone_size: many; j_call: TRBJ2-2
cdr3_aa: CASSPRLSYEQYF; cdr3_nt: TGTGCCAGCAGCCCGCGACTGTCCTACGAGCAGTACTTC; v_call: TRBV7-8; d_call: -; clone_size: many; j_call: TRBJ2-7
cdr3_aa: CAISDGTGGAGELFF; cdr3_nt: TGTGCCATCAGTGATGGGACAGGGGGGGCCGGGGAGCTGTTTTTT; v_call: TRBV10-3; d_call: TRBD1; clone_size: -; j_call: TRBJ2-2
cdr3_aa: CASSEAIRASSTEAFF; cdr3_nt: TGTGCCAGCAGTGAAGCGATCCGGGCCAGCTCCACTGAAGCTTTCTTT; v_call: TRBV2; d_call: -; clone_size: many; j_call: TRBJ1-1
cdr3_aa: CASSTPGTGANVLTF; cdr3_nt: TGTGCCAGCAGCACCCCGGGGACTGGGGCCAACGTCCTGACTTTC; v_call: TRBV7-6; d_call: -; clone_size: -; j_call: TRBJ2-6
cdr3_aa: CASSPGTDGNQPQHF; cdr3_nt: TGTGCCAGCAGCCCCGGGACAGATGGGAATCAGCCCCAGCATTTT; v_call: TRBV7-2; d_call: TRBD1; clone_size: many; j_call: TRBJ1-5
cdr3_aa: CASSPGGHEQYF; cdr3_nt: TGTGCCAGCTCACCGGGAGGGCACGAGCAGTACTTC; v_call: TRBV18; d_call: TRBD2; clone_size: -; j_call: TRBJ2-7
cdr3_aa: CASSLGRAVEQYF; cdr3_nt: TGTGCCAGCAGCTTAGGGAGGGCAGTCGAGCAGTACTTC; v_call: TRBV7-2; d_call: -; clone_size: few; j_call: TRBJ2-7
cdr3_aa: CASRSGETYEQYF; cdr3_nt: TGTGCCAGCAGAAGCGGGGAGACCTACGAGCAGTACTTC; v_call: TRBV28; d_call: TRBD2; clone_size: many; j_call: TRBJ2-7
cdr3_aa: CASSQDPRDFSTGELFF; cdr3_nt: TGCGCCAGCAGCCAAGACCCGCGGGACTTCAGCACCGGGGAGCTGTTTTTT; v_call: TRBV4-3; d_call: -; clone_size: -; j_call: TRBJ2-2
cdr3_aa: CASQETTGYQETQYF; cdr3_nt: TGTGCCAGCCAAGAAACCACAGGGTATCAAGAGACCCAGTACTTC; v_call: TRBV2; d_call: -; clone_size: many; j_call: TRBJ2-5
cdr3_aa: CASSFAGGTGELFF; cdr3_nt: TGTGCCAGCAGTTTCGCGGGAGGGACCGGGGAGCTGTTTTTT; v_call: TRBV28; d_call: TRBD2; clone_size: -; j_call: TRBJ2-2
cdr3_aa: CASRWDYEGSKNIQYF; cdr3_nt: TGCGCCAGCAGATGGGATTACGAGGGGAGCAAAAACATTCAGTACTTC; v_call: TRBV5-1; d_call: -; clone_size: many; j_call: TRBJ2-4
cdr3_aa: CASSTGLLSAGELFF; cdr3_nt: TGTGCCAGCAGCACGGGACTGTTGAGTGCCGGGGAGCTGTTTTTT; v_call: TRBV5-6; d_call: -; clone_size: -; j_call: TRBJ2-2
cdr3_aa: CASSPEIQSGSTGELFF; cdr3_nt: TGTGCCAGCAGCCCCGAAATACAGAGCGGGAGCACCGGGGAGCTGTTTTTT; v_call: TRBV5-4; d_call: TRBD2; clone_size: many; j_call: TRBJ2-2
cdr3_aa: CSATPGQGAETQYF; cdr3_nt: TGCAGTGCTACACCGGGACAGGGGGCGGAGACCCAGTACTTC; v_call: TRBV20-1; d_call: TRBD1; clone_size: few; j_call: TRBJ2-5